This TCR beta chain is drawn from a study of blood T cell repertoires in COVID-19. Study details: Acute and convalescent COVID-19 samples came from the United States, Italy and Spain.

Trimming cost V 6 bases and J 5 bases; bases outside gene matches: 12. Germline lookup yields CDR1 SGHDN and CDR2 FVKESK. This CDR3 contains 15 residues. The data were produced by immunoSEQ multiplex PCR, yet TCRdb's version contains in-frame clones alone and is incomplete. The sample lists around 97,000 clones, roughly four fifths seen once, with about 9.4% in the top ten. V gene TRBV14 combines with J gene TRBJ2-7, with TRBD1 matching 8 bases. The TCR originated in a man between 65 and 80 years old with acute or convalescent COVID-19. The sample comprised peripheral blood. CDR3: CASRPRDRLFDEQYF. The DNA of the CDR3 is TGTGCCAGCAGACCAAGGGACAGGTTGTTCGACGAGCAGTACTTC.